The clone carrying this T cell receptor (beta chain) was picked up many times. The data belong to a study of regulatory T cells in long-lasting Graves disease. Time point denoted: newly diagnosed GD, antithyroid drugs for less than 3 months. Extracted RNA from PBMCs served as the source of the TCR library. Germline trimming cut 5 bases from V and 1 base from J; bases unmatched to any gene: 6. Germline V gene sequence: CDR1 SNHLY, CDR2 FYNNEI. The CDR3 spans 15 residues. The authors built TCR beta libraries using iRepertoire HTBI primers and Arm-PCR of CDR3 regions. Using its own MiXCR run on the multiplex PCR reads, TCRdb lists one record per CDR3 protein. In the table there are roughly 520,000 distinct CDR3 sequences, 9.5% to 15% of which are singletons. The same sample was also studied in work on T cells in Graves' hyperthyroidism and ophthalmopathy.

The sequence came from a woman in her 30s with Graves disease. This specimen was peripheral blood mononuclear cells (PBMCs), taken at new diagnosis, from a patient treated with antithyroid drugs. The rearrangement joins TRBV2 to TRBJ1-1; 8 bases agree with TRBD1. CDR3 sequence: CASSPRTGWNTEAFF. The CDR3, as DNA: TGTGCCAGCAGTCCGCGGACAGGGTGGAACACTGAAGCTTTCTTT. Variable domain in full (rest from reference TRBV2 and TRBJ1-1): EPEVTQTPSHQVTQMGQEVILRCVPISNHLYFYWYRQILGQKVEFLVSFYNNEISEKSEIFDDQFSVERPDGSNFTLKIRSTKLEDSAMYFCASSPRTGWNTEAFFGQGTRLTVV.